The 22 T cell receptor beta chains presented below share a single source sample, sequenced in a study of T cell responses to AZD1222 COVID-19 vaccine. Method: immunoSEQ multiplex PCR; TCRdb's copy keeps in-frame clones and lacks some. The sample holds 80,000 or so clones, just over 90% seen once. Sequencing used peripheral blood, obtained on day 0 of MenACWY control vaccination. The receptor set was obtained from an adult in good health.

This clone was detected a few times. Here the CDR3 reads CAWSVRGLQAFF. The CDR3 DNA reads TGTGCCTGGAGTGTACGAGGACTCCAAGCTTTCTTT. J is TRBJ1-1 and V is TRBV30; D unclear. V was clipped by 0 bases and J by 9 bases, with 11 bases between them. This CDR3 has 12 residues. The germline V gene encodes CDR1 GTSNPN and CDR2 SVGIG (reference sequence).

The chain is built from TRBV27 and TRBJ2-3; either TRBD1 or TRBD2 may fit D (5 bases each). V was clipped by 2 bases and J by 1 base, with 19 bases between them. Germline V lookup: CDR1 MNHEY, CDR2 SMNVEV (reference sequence). This CDR3 comprises 18 residues. CDR3 sequence: CASSLTPLWGRGTDTQYF. The CDR3 nucleotides read TGTGCCAGCAGTTTAACCCCCCTTTGGGGGAGAGGCACAGATACGCAGTATTTT.

This clone is a singleton in its sample. The rearrangement links TRBV7-6 to TRBJ1-1; D possibly corresponds to TRBD1 (5 bases). The germline CDR1 and CDR2 sequences are SGHVS and FNYEAQ. V was trimmed by 7 bases and J by 1 base, leaving 10 bases between them. CDR3 size: 13 residues. The DNA for the CDR3 is TGTGCCAGCACCCTGACAGAGAACACTGAAGCTTTCTTT. Translation: CASTLTENTEAFF.

This chain uses TRBV28 with TRBJ2-7, with no clear D. From germline, CDR1 is MDHEN and CDR2 SYDVKM. Trimming removed 5 bases at V and 2 bases at J, with 13 bases between. This CDR3 has 14 amino acids. The CDR3 DNA is TGTGCCAGCAGTCCTAGGACGGTTGCCTACGAGCAGTACTTC. Translated: CASSPRTVAYEQYF.

The chain employs TRBV7-2 and TRBJ2-7, with 12 bases fitting TRBD2. Germline values: CDR1 SGHTA, CDR2 FQGNSA. V dropped 5 bases and J dropped 6; count of bases not matched to a gene: 5. This CDR3 is built from 14 residues. The CDR3 protein is CASSPTSGRAEQYF. CDR3 sequence (DNA): TGTGCCAGCAGCCCGACTAGCGGGAGAGCCGAGCAGTACTTC.

J is TRBJ2-2 and V is TRBV19; D remains unclear. This CDR3 has 15 residues. Trimming left V 3 bases short and J 6 bases short, with 14 bases between. Germline V gene sequence: CDR1 LNHDA, CDR2 SQIVND (reference sequence). The CDR3 bases are TGTGCCAGTAGTATGGATAGCATCGGCCCCGGGGAGCTGTTTTTT. Protein: CASSMDSIGPGELFF.

This chain joins TRBV5-1 and TRBJ2-1; a weak D match, TRBD1 (6 bases). Trimming stripped 4 bases from V and 0 bases from J, with 17 bases between. CDR1 is SGHRS, CDR2 YFSETQ, per germline. This CDR3 has 17 residues. CDR3 amino acids: CASSRWGQSSSYNEQFF. The CDR3 DNA reads TGCGCCAGCAGCCGGTGGGGACAAAGTAGCTCCTACAATGAGCAGTTCTTC.

The chain's CDR3 is CASSIATLGLNQPQHF. For the CDR3, the DNA is TGTGCCAGTAGTATAGCCACGCTTGGCCTCAATCAGCCCCAGCATTTT. The chain uses TRBV19 and TRBJ1-5; D gene uncertain. The V end was cut by 1 base, the J end by 3 bases, with 13 bases between. The CDR3 loop spans 16 amino acids. Germline V gene sequence: CDR1 LNHDA, CDR2 SQIVND (reference sequence).

This chain connects TRBV10-1 to TRBJ1-5; no clear D. Trimming removed 0 bases at V and 6 bases at J, with 6 bases between. The CDR3 covers 13 residues. The germline V gene encodes CDR1 WNHNN and CDR2 SYGVQD (reference sequence). In DNA form, the CDR3 reads TGCGCCAGCAGTGAGTCGTTCGGTCAGCCCCAGCATTTT. It codes for CASSESFGQPQHF.

V gene TRBV29-1 combines with J gene TRBJ1-3; D ambiguous. Looked up from germline, CDR1 is SQVTM and CDR2 is ANQGSEA. The CDR3 loop spans 13 amino acids. V was clipped by 4 bases and J by 0 bases, with 7 bases between them. In nucleotides, the CDR3 is TGCAGCGTTGCGTGGGCCTCTGGAAACACCATATATTTT. Protein: CSVAWASGNTIYF.

This sequence joins TRBV27 and TRBJ1-1; possibly TRBD1 for D (5 bases). V lost 6 bases and J lost 0, with 14 bases in between. Germline V lookup: CDR1 MNHEY, CDR2 SMNVEV (reference sequence). The CDR3 covers 15 residues. As DNA, the CDR3 is TGTGCCAGCAGACCATGGGGCACCATGAACACTGAAGCTTTCTTT. This gives the protein CASRPWGTMNTEAFF.

The V call is TRBV24-1, the J call TRBJ2-3; 7 bases line up with TRBD1. Germline CDR1 reads KGHDR; CDR2 reads SFDVKD. The length of the CDR3 is 12 residues. With V trimmed by 9 bases and J by 2 bases, 1 base remained unmatched. The CDR3 spells CATGTDTDTQYF. DNA for the CDR3: TGTGCCACCGGGACAGACACAGATACGCAGTATTTT.

The V gene is TRBV28, the J gene TRBJ1-4, with a tentative D call TRBD1 (5 bases). This CDR3 is built from 14 residues. CDR1 and CDR2 from the germline V gene are MDHEN and SYDVKM. Trimming took 0 bases from V and 6 from J, leaving 8 bases between them. This CDR3 is CASSLWQGDEKLFF. Written as DNA, the CDR3 is TGTGCCAGCAGTTTATGGCAGGGCGATGAAAAACTGTTTTTT.

This clone has only a few counts. This chain uses TRBV11-2 with TRBJ2-5, with TRBD2 matching 7 bases. The V gene's germline CDR1 is SGHAT and CDR2 FQNNGV. The V segment lost 5 bases and the J segment 5 bases; nucleotides outside the gene matches: 8. The CDR3 extends over 14 amino acids. CDR3 bases: TGTGCCAGCAGCCGCAGCGGGACCCCGGAGACCCAGTACTTC. Its translation is CASSRSGTPETQYF.

This chain uses TRBV6-5 with TRBJ2-3; TRBD1 aligns across 10 bases. J gave up 2 bases and V 5 bases, and 4 bases lay outside the gene matches. Germline CDR1 MNHEY, CDR2 SVGAGI. This CDR3 spans 15 amino acids. The chain's CDR3 is CASSTGTGVTDTQYF. As DNA, the CDR3 is TGTGCCAGCAGTACCGGGACAGGGGTCACAGATACGCAGTATTTT.

The rearrangement links TRBV5-1 to TRBJ1-1; D possibly corresponds to TRBD1 (5 bases). The germline gives CDR1 SGHRS, CDR2 YFSETQ. Trimming left V 3 bases short and J 2 bases short, with 11 bases between. The length of the CDR3 is 14 residues. The CDR3 DNA follows: TGCGCCAGCAGCTGGCTGACAGATAACACTGAAGCTTTCTTT. Protein sequence: CASSWLTDNTEAFF.

The genes are TRBV5-1 and TRBJ2-5, with no clear D. CDR1 is SGHRS, CDR2 YFSETQ, per germline. Trimming removed 0 bases from V and 3 bases from J, with 9 bases in between. This CDR3 is 14 amino acids long. The CDR3: CASSLVRAEETQYF. For the CDR3, the DNA is TGCGCCAGCAGCTTGGTTAGGGCAGAAGAGACCCAGTACTTC.

The CDR3 DNA reads as TGTGCCGGCCGGACCGGGACGGAAAACACTGAAGCTTTCTTT. It codes for CAGRTGTENTEAFF. V usage is TRBV2 and J usage is TRBJ1-1, with TRBD1 as a possible D gene (5 bases). Trimming pared 11 bases from V and 2 bases from J, leaving 18 bases between. Germline V lookup: CDR1 SNHLY, CDR2 FYNNEI. The CDR3 runs 14 residues.

The V gene is TRBV28, the J gene TRBJ1-5, with 9 bases that match TRBD1. There are 16 residues in the CDR3. J gave up 7 bases and V 7 bases, and 14 bases lay outside the gene matches. Per the germline V gene, CDR1 is MDHEN and CDR2 is SYDVKM. The CDR3 sequence is CASIEPGTGMQQPQHF. The CDR3 DNA reads TGTGCCAGCATAGAACCCGGGACAGGGATGCAGCAGCCCCAGCATTTT.

The chain recombines TRBV2 with TRBJ1-5, with D perhaps TRBD1 (5 bases). The CDR3 is 15 amino acids. Trimming stripped 4 bases from V and 2 bases from J, with 12 bases between. CDR1 and CDR2 (germline): SNHLY, FYNNEI. DNA of the CDR3: TGTGCCAGCAGTGCCTCAGGGTCGGGCAATCAGCCCCAGCATTTT. Translating it yields CASSASGSGNQPQHF.

The V call is TRBV6-6, the J call TRBJ1-6; weak D call: TRBD1 (5 bases). V shed 4 bases and J shed 8 bases, with 15 bases lying between them. Germline CDR1 reads MNHNY; CDR2 reads SVGAGI (reference sequence). The CDR3 spans 15 residues. The CDR3 region is CASSSRGVPDSPLHF. CDR3 DNA sequence: TGTGCCAGCAGTTCTCGAGGGGTCCCGGATTCACCCCTCCACTTT.

The genes are TRBV6-2 or TRBV6-3 and TRBJ2-3; D may correspond to TRBD1 or TRBD2 (6 bases each). CDR3 length: 14 amino acids. Trimming cost V 4 bases and J 8 bases, with 16 bases left between them. Germline CDR1 is MNHEY and CDR2 is SVGEGT. CDR3 loop: CASSFGGSQGTQYF. The CDR3 DNA sequence: TGTGCCAGCAGTTTCGGGGGCTCGCAGGGTACGCAGTATTTT.